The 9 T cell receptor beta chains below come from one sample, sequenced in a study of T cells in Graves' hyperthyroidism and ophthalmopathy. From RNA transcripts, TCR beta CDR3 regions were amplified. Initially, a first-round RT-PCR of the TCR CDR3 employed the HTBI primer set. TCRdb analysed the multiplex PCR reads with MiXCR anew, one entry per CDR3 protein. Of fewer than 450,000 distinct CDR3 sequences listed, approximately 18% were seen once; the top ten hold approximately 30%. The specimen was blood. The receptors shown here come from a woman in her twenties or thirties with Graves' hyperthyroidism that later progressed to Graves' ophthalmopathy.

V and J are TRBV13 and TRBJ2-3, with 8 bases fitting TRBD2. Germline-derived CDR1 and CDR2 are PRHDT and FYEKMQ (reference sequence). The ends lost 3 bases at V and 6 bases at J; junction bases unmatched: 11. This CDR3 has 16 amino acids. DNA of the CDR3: TGTGCCAGCAGCTTTTTTTTAGCGGGATTTGAGGATACGCAGTATTTT. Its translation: CASSFFLAGFEDTQYF.

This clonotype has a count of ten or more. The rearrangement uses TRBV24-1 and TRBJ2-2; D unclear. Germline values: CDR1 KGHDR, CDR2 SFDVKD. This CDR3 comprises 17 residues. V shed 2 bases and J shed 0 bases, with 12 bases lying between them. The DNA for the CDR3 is TGTGCCACCAGTGATTCCACCGACATGACGAACACCGGGGAGCTGTTTTTT. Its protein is CATSDSTDMTNTGELFF.

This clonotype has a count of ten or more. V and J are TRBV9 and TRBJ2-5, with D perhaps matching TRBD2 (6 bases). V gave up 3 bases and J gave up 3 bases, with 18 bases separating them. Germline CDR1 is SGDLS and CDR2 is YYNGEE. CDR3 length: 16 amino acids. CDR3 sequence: CASSETPMAGKETQYF. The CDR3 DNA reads TGTGCCAGCAGCGAGACCCCCATGGCGGGGAAAGAGACCCAGTACTTC.

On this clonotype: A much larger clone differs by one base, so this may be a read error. The CDR3 spells CAISYSIGQGNQETQYF. CDR3 sequence (DNA): TGTGCCATCAGTTACTCGATCGGACAGGGGAACCAAGAGACCCAGTACTTC. The chain joins TRBV10-3 to TRBJ2-5, with 9 positions matching TRBD1. J gave up 0 bases and V 5 bases, and 10 bases lay outside the gene matches. The V gene's germline CDR1 is ENHRY and CDR2 SYGVKD. There are 17 residues in the CDR3.

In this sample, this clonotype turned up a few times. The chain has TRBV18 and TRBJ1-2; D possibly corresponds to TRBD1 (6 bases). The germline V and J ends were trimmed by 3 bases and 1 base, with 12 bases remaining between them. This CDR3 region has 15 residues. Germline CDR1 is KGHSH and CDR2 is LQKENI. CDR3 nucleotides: TGTGCCAGCTCACCCGCACAGGGTATTAACTATGGCTACACCTTC. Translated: CASSPAQGINYGYTF.

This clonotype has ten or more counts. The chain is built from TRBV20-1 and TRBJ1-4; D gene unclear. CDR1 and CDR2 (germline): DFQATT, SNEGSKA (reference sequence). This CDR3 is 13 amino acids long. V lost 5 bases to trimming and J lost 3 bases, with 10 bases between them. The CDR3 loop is CSAPVRANEKLFF. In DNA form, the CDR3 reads TGCAGTGCTCCGGTGAGGGCTAATGAAAAACTGTTTTTT.

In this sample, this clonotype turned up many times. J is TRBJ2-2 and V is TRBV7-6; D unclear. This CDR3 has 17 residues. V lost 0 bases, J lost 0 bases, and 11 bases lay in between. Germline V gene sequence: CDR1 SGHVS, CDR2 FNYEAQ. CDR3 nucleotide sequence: TGTGCCAGCAGCTTAGCATTTAGGCGAACGAACACCGGGGAGCTGTTTTTT. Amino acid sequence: CASSLAFRRTNTGELFF.

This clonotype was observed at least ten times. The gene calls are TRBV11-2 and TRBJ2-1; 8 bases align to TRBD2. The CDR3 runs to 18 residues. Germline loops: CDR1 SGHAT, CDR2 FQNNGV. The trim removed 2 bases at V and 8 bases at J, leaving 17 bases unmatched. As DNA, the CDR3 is TGTGCCAGCAGCTTATCAGAGGGCGCAAGCGGGGGAACGTATGAGCAGTTCTTC. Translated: CASSLSEGASGGTYEQFF.

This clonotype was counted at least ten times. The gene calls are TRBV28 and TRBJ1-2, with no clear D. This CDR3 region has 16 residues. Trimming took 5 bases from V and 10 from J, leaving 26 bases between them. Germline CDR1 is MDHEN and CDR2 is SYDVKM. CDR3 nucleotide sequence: TGTGCCAGCAGTACACCCTCCGCAGGACCTATCGGTGTCTACACCTTC. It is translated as CASSTPSAGPIGVYTF.